This paragraph reports one TCR beta chain. What it binds is not known. The data belong to a study of regulatory and conventional T cells in RAG deficiency. Study-level points and caveats: Compared with controls, unique Treg TCR beta sequences dropped roughly 100-fold in Omenn syndrome and CID/AS. Shorter CDR3s in all patient subsets; >75% Treg-Tconv overlap in Omenn. Control T-cell subsets had markedly higher Shannon entropy and lower Simpson indices than RAG-deficient patients.

The protocol was immunoSEQ multiplex PCR, while the TCRdb copy is restricted to in-frame clones and leaves out a portion. The top ten clones hold roughly 13% of a sample with 32,000 or so clones, 70% to 90% of them seen once. Trimming removed 6 bases at V and 2 bases at J, with 16 bases between. The CDR3 sequence is 15 residues long. CDR1 and CDR2 (germline): LNHDA, SQIVND (reference sequence). These sequences were also reported in another study, on regulatory T cells. That paper states: Amplification used 52 TRBV primers and 13 TRBJ primers. Patient repertoires had restricted TRB V-J pairs and skewed V and J usage, most in Tregs.

Input material: CD8+ T cells sorted from blood. The chain is built from TRBV19 and TRBJ2-5, with D hard to call. The clonotype was recovered from a human donor in good health. The CDR3 DNA is TGTGCCAGTAGGGCAATAGGAAACAGACAAGAGACCCAGTACTTC. Protein product: CASRAIGNRQETQYF.